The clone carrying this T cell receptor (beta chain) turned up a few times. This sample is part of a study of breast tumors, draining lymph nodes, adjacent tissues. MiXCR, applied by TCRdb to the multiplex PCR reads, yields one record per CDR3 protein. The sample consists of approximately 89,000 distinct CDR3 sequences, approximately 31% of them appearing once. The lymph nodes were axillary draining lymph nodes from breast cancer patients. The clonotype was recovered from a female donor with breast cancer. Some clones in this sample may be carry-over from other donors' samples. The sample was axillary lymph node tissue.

The CDR3 DNA reads as TGTGCCAGCAGCGTCAGGACTAGCGCGAGTGAAGAGACCCAGTACTTC. Translating gives CASSVRTSASEETQYF. The chain employs TRBV11-1 and TRBJ2-5, with TRBD2 identical over 9 bases. This CDR3 is 16 amino acids long. Germline values: CDR1 SGHAT, CDR2 FQDESV (reference sequence). Trimming at V came to 5 bases and at J to 3 bases, leaving 10 bases not matched to a gene.